Presented here are 9 T cell receptor beta chains from one specimen sequenced in a study of metastatic and nonmetastatic thyroid tumors (dated by TCRdb to 2019 to 2021). The library was built by means of PCR. For sequencing, an Illumina HiSeq 4000 was employed. Clones were called with MiXCR by TCRdb after fastp trimmed the public reads at Q25, and only in-frame beta chains were retained. Across this sample there are 6,000 or so clones, with about 29% seen only once. Around half of the sample comes from the top ten. No patient had received any treatment before thyroid surgery. Sequenced material: adjacent normal tissue. These receptors were obtained from a female donor with papillary thyroid cancer or a benign thyroid nodule (not recorded which). Some clones in this sample may be carry-over from other donors' samples.

By share, this clone ranks as medium-sized (0.01 to 0.1%). The V call is TRBV27, the J call TRBJ2-7, with TRBD1 matching over 10 bases. This CDR3 contains 15 residues. Germline loops: CDR1 MNHEY, CDR2 SMNVEV (reference sequence). The V gene end was trimmed by 6 bases and the J gene end by 3 bases; junction bases not matched to a gene: 8. CDR3 sequence: CASSPTGTGVYEQYF. The CDR3 DNA follows: TGTGCCAGCAGCCCGACCGGGACAGGGGTCTACGAGCAGTACTTC.

This clone is medium-sized. Mismatch with germline at one junction end may stem from a read error. Other DNA variants within this sample encode the same CDR3. The chain carries TRBV6-2 or TRBV6-3 and TRBJ2-2; a weak D match, TRBD2 (5 bases). Germline CDR1 reads MNHEY; CDR2 reads SVGEGT. The CDR3 length is 15 residues. CDR3 in amino acids: CASMGVAPDTGELFF. Here the CDR3 DNA reads TGTGCCAGCATGGGAGTAGCTCCAGACACCGGGGAACTGTTTTTT.

CDR3 protein: CASSGQNLGGELFF. DNA of the CDR3: TGTGCCAGCAGTGGCCAAAATCTAGGTGGGGAGCTGTTTTTT. The V call is TRBV6-1, the J call TRBJ2-2; D call uncertain. The CDR3 has 14 residues. The germline CDR1 and CDR2 sequences are MNHNS and SASEGT. Trimming pared 4 bases from V and 8 bases from J, leaving 14 bases between.

This clone was seen more than once but under ten times. This chain joins TRBV12-3 or TRBV12-4 and TRBJ2-2; D might be TRBD2 (6 bases). Trimming removed 3 bases from V and 4 bases from J, with 9 bases in between. This CDR3 has 14 residues. CDR3 in amino acids: CASSFLGGTGELFF. For the CDR3, the DNA is TGTGCCAGCAGTTTCTTGGGAGGCACCGGGGAGCTGTTTTTT.

The chain links TRBV7-2 to TRBJ2-5; D tentatively reads TRBD1 or TRBD2 (5 bases each). Trimming removed 5 bases from V and 6 bases from J, with 10 bases in between. The CDR3 runs 12 residues. Per germline, CDR1 SGHTA and CDR2 FQGNSA. The CDR3 region has the DNA TGTGCCAGCAGCCCCCTGGGACAGACCCAGTACTTC. Its translation is CASSPLGQTQYF.

The genes are TRBV5-1 and TRBJ1-6; weak D call: TRBD1 (5 bases). The V end was cut by 2 bases, the J end by 5 bases, with 14 bases between. From germline, CDR1 is SGHRS and CDR2 YFSETQ. The CDR3 covers 16 residues. The CDR3, as DNA: TGCGCCAGCAGCTTCGGGGACCGTCCGAATAATTCACCCCTCCACTTT. Its protein product is CASSFGDRPNNSPLHF.

The J gene is TRBJ1-2, the V gene TRBV20-1; 8 bases are shared with TRBD1. Germline V gene data show CDR1 as DFQATT and CDR2 as SNEGSKA (reference sequence). This CDR3 comprises 15 residues. V gave up 0 bases and J gave up 2 bases; unmatched junction bases: 5. The CDR3 protein is CSARDLTGENYGYTF. DNA of the CDR3: TGCAGTGCTAGAGATCTGACAGGGGAAAACTATGGCTACACCTTC.

The chain links TRBV2 to TRBJ2-7; 8 positions agree with TRBD1. The ends lost 8 bases at V and 0 bases at J; junction bases unmatched: 9. The CDR3 runs to 15 residues. Germline V lookup: CDR1 SNHLY, CDR2 FYNNEI. CDR3 bases: TGTGCCAGCTTGCCAGGGGGCTTCGGCTCCTACGAGCAGTACTTC. Its translation is CASLPGGFGSYEQYF. The full variable domain, with the rest looked up from reference TRBV2 and TRBJ2-7, is EPEVTQTPSHQVTQMGQEVILRCVPISNHLYFYWYRQILGQKVEFLVSFYNNEISEKSEIFDDQFSVERPDGSNFTLKIRSTKLEDSAMYFCASLPGGFGSYEQYFGPGTRLTVT.

In its sample, this clone is medium-sized. This chain links TRBV28 with TRBJ2-7, with unresolved D. This CDR3 spans 13 amino acids. V was trimmed by 6 bases and J by 0 bases, leaving 9 bases between them. Germline V gene data show CDR1 as MDHEN and CDR2 as SYDVKM. The CDR3 DNA sequence: TGTGCCAGCAGCCAGGATAGCTCCTACGAGCAGTACTTC. Its translation: CASSQDSSYEQYF.